The 12 T cell receptor beta chains listed next were all sequenced from one sample in a study of blood T cell repertoires in COVID-19. Repertoires were generated with immunoSEQ multiplex PCR, while TCRdb's copy carries only in-frame clones and drops some. The top ten hold under 4.5% of the sample, which has approximately 240,000 clones, roughly four fifths seen once. Sequencing was performed on peripheral blood. These receptors all stem from a man aged 50 to 59 with acute or convalescent COVID-19.

The chain is built from TRBV5-1 and TRBJ2-7; D is uncertain. V lost 4 bases and J lost 0, with 11 bases in between. Germline lookup yields CDR1 SGHRS and CDR2 YFSETQ. The CDR3 length is 14 residues. The DNA of the CDR3 is TGCGCCAGCAGCCCGCGTCTCACCTCCTACGAGCAGTACTTC. The encoded protein is CASSPRLTSYEQYF.

J is TRBJ2-1 and V is TRBV6-5, with a weak D call TRBD2 (6 bases). The germline gives CDR1 MNHEY, CDR2 SVGAGI. The germline V and J ends were trimmed by 3 bases and 4 bases, with 13 bases remaining between them. The CDR3 is 15 residues long. The DNA for the CDR3 is TGTGCCAGCAGTTATGGTGGGGGGAATTACAATGAGCAGTTCTTC. The encoded protein is CASSYGGGNYNEQFF.

This chain uses TRBV7-6 with TRBJ1-2; D uncertain. This CDR3 region has 16 residues. Germline CDR1 is SGHVS and CDR2 is FNYEAQ. Trimming cost V 0 bases and J 8 bases, with 19 bases left between them. The CDR3 region has the DNA TGTGCCAGCAGCTTAGCTGTCTATCCAGAACTTAGCGGCTACACCTTC. Protein: CASSLAVYPELSGYTF.

The CDR3 protein is CASSLRDSNEKLFF. DNA of the CDR3: TGTGCCAGCAGCTTACGGGATAGTAATGAAAAACTGTTTTTT. This sequence joins TRBV6-5 and TRBJ1-4; D unclear. The CDR3 totals 14 residues. V was shortened by 6 bases and J by 4 bases, with 12 bases between the two germline ends. The germline CDR1 and CDR2 sequences are MNHEY and SVGAGI.

This chain uses TRBV12-3 or TRBV12-4 with TRBJ2-5; TRBD1 matches 9 bases. After removal of 6 bases from V and 7 bases from J, the junction contained 6 bases not matched to a gene. CDR3 length: 13 residues. The CDR3 spells CASRTTGGRTQYF. The CDR3 DNA is TGTGCCAGCAGAACTACAGGGGGCCGGACCCAGTACTTC.

This chain links TRBV19 with TRBJ2-7, with D maybe TRBD2 (6 bases). V dropped 3 bases and J dropped 4 bases, with 7 bases sitting between them. Germline V CDR1 and CDR2: LNHDA, SQIVND (reference sequence). This CDR3 comprises 12 residues. The CDR3: CASSMGGYEQYF. The DNA of the CDR3 is TGTGCCAGTAGTATGGGGGGATACGAGCAGTACTTC. Based on the CDR3 plus reference TRBV19 and TRBJ2-7, the full variable domain is DGGITQSPKYLFRKEGQNVTLSCEQNLNHDAMYWYRQDPGQGLRLIYYSQIVNDFQKGDIAEGYSVSREKKESFPLTVTSAQKNPTAFYLCASSMGGYEQYFGPGTRLTVT.

This clone was counted only a few times. The genes are TRBV4-1 and TRBJ2-5; tentative D call: TRBD2 (6 bases). Germline CDR1 reads MGHRA; CDR2 reads YSYEKL. The CDR3 has 14 amino acids. The V end lost 4 bases, the J end lost 5 bases, and 14 bases lay between the germline ends. The CDR3 sequence is CASSLRLVGETQYF. The CDR3 region has the DNA TGCGCCAGCAGCCTGCGACTAGTCGGGGAGACCCAGTACTTC.

The V and J genes are TRBV29-1 and TRBJ2-3; 10 bases are a match to TRBD1. The CDR3 spans 13 residues. Germline V gene lookup returns CDR1 SQVTM and CDR2 ANQGSEA. Losses at the gene ends were 7 bases for V and 4 bases for J; bases not matched to a gene: 5. The CDR3 sequence: CSAGQGKADTQYF. The CDR3, as DNA: TGCAGCGCGGGACAGGGGAAGGCAGATACGCAGTATTTT.

The rearrangement joins TRBV10-3 to TRBJ1-2; a weak D match, TRBD1 (6 bases). V was shortened by 0 bases and J by 4 bases, with 21 bases between the two germline ends. CDR3 length: 18 residues. Germline assignment: CDR1 ENHRY and CDR2 SYGVKD. CDR3 loop: CAISESGPGGGQIYGYTF. In nucleotides, the CDR3 is TGTGCCATCAGTGAGTCAGGTCCTGGCGGGGGCCAGATCTATGGCTACACCTTC.

This clone was counted only a few times. The genes are TRBV30 and TRBJ2-5; 8 nucleotides match TRBD2. CDR1 and CDR2 from the germline V gene are GTSNPN and SVGIG (reference sequence). J was trimmed by 5 bases and V by 3 bases; bases with no gene match: 8. There are 14 residues in the CDR3. The CDR3 bases are TGTGCCTGGAGGGCCGGGACTAGAAGCGAGACCCAGTACTTC. It translates to CAWRAGTRSETQYF.

J is TRBJ2-5 and V is TRBV29-1; D is uncertain. The length of the CDR3 is 12 residues. V was cut by 7 bases and J by 5 bases, with 14 bases left in between. Germline V gene data show CDR1 as SQVTM and CDR2 as ANQGSEA. CDR3 coding DNA: TGCAGCGGTATAGTTGCGTACGAGACCCAGTACTTC. This codes for CSGIVAYETQYF.

The table lists this clone with a few counts. The chain employs TRBV30 and TRBJ1-6; D possibly corresponds to TRBD1 (6 bases). The V and J ends lost 3 bases and 7 bases respectively, with 7 bases between them. CDR1 and CDR2 from the germline V gene are GTSNPN and SVGIG (reference sequence). This CDR3 contains 12 residues. In nucleotides, the CDR3 is TGTGCCTGGAGCACAGGGAATTCACCCCTCCACTTT. Residues: CAWSTGNSPLHF.